The source of this T cell receptor beta chain is a study of T cell changes during pregnancy in multiple sclerosis. Germline V gene data show CDR1 as MNHEY and CDR2 as SMNVEV (reference sequence). V gave up 4 bases and J gave up 7 bases; unmatched junction bases: 6. The CDR3 has 13 amino acids. Here immunoSEQ multiplex PCR was the method, and the copy in TCRdb shows in-frame clones only, minus some. The profile shows over 25,000 clones, 75% to 95% of them singletons. This clonotype originated in a female donor with multiple sclerosis, enrolled in a pregnancy study. The chain employs TRBV27 and TRBJ2-7; 8 nucleotides align to TRBD1. Specimen: CD8+ T cells from peripheral blood mononuclear cells, collected before pregnancy. The CDR3 coding sequence is TGTGCCAGCAGTTATCAGGGGGCGCGTGAGCAGTACTTC. Its protein product is CASSYQGAREQYF.